The 6 T cell receptor beta chains in this list originate from one sample, sequenced in a study of radiotherapy plus CTLA-4 blockade in lung cancer (dated by TCRdb to 2017 to 2018). Library construction relied on the immunoSEQ multiplex PCR assay. TCRdb re-hosts the immuneACCESS table, in-frame sequences only. Its copies lack some clones; in the studies checked, an unresolved V gene accounts for under half of them, and the cause for the rest is not known. The sample has around 14,000 clones on record, 72% of them singletons. The top ten hold around 46% of the sample. This sample comprised peripheral blood, obtained from a patient treated with radiotherapy plus ipilimumab. These receptors were taken from a human donor with non-small cell lung cancer whose response to radiotherapy plus ipilimumab could not be evaluated.

The chain is built from TRBV11-2 and TRBJ2-2; 9 bases match TRBD2. Germline loops: CDR1 SGHAT, CDR2 FQNNGV. The CDR3 loop spans 15 amino acids. V lost 7 bases and J lost 3; bases outside the gene matches: 6. The CDR3 protein is CASILSGGYTGELFF. CDR3 DNA sequence: TGTGCCAGCATCCTCAGCGGGGGGTACACCGGGGAGCTGTTTTTT.

This chain links TRBV19 with TRBJ1-2; no firm D call. The CDR3 extends over 15 amino acids. V was shortened by 5 bases and J by 1 base, with 14 bases between the two germline ends. CDR1 and CDR2 from the germline V gene are LNHDA and SQIVND (reference sequence). The CDR3 sequence is CASSPTMEFNYGYTF. The DNA for the CDR3 is TGTGCCAGTAGTCCCACTATGGAATTTAACTATGGCTACACCTTC.

V is TRBV2 and J is TRBJ1-4, with 7 bases matching TRBD1. CDR3 length equals 14 residues. V trimming: 4 bases; J trimming: 4 bases; junction bases outside the gene matches: 3. Germline loops: CDR1 SNHLY, CDR2 FYNNEI. CDR3 region: CASSGGTVNEKLFF. The CDR3 DNA reads TGTGCCAGCAGTGGGGGGACAGTTAATGAAAAACTGTTTTTT.

V usage is TRBV5-5 and J usage is TRBJ1-2; D unclear. Trimming stripped 4 bases from V and 0 bases from J, with 10 bases between. The CDR3 runs to 14 residues. Germline CDR1 SGHKS, CDR2 YYEKEE (reference sequence). CDR3 region: CASSQDSTNYGYTF. The CDR3 DNA sequence: TGTGCCAGCAGCCAAGATAGTACTAACTATGGCTACACCTTC.

The rearrangement joins TRBV5-1 to TRBJ2-3; 9 bases line up with TRBD2. V trimming: 0 bases; J trimming: 4 bases; junction bases outside the gene matches: 3. The V gene's germline CDR1 is SGHRS and CDR2 YFSETQ. This CDR3 is built from 15 residues. This CDR3 reads CASSLVRGGADTQYF. CDR3 nucleotides: TGCGCCAGCAGCTTGGTGCGGGGGGGCGCAGATACGCAGTATTTT.

V is TRBV30 and J is TRBJ1-2; TRBD1 might be the D (6 bases). The CDR3 is 15 amino acids. Looked up from germline, CDR1 is GTSNPN and CDR2 is SVGIG (reference sequence). V shed 1 base and J shed 4 bases, with 16 bases lying between them. CDR3 residues: CAWSGRVTQGYGYTF. For the CDR3, the DNA is TGTGCCTGGAGTGGCCGGGTGACACAGGGCTATGGCTACACCTTC.